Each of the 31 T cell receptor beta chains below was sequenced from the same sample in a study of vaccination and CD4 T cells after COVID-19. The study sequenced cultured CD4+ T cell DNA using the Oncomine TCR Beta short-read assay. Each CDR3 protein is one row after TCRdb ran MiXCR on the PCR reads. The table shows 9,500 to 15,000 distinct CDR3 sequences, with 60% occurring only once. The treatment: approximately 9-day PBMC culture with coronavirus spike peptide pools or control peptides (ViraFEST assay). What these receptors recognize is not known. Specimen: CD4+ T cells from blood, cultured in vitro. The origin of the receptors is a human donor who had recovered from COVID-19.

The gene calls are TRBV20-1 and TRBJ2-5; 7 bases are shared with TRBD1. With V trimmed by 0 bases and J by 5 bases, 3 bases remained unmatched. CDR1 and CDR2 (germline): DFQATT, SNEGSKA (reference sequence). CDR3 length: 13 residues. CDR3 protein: CSARDRGRETQYF. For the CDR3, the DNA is TGCAGTGCTAGAGATAGGGGGCGTGAGACCCAGTACTTC.

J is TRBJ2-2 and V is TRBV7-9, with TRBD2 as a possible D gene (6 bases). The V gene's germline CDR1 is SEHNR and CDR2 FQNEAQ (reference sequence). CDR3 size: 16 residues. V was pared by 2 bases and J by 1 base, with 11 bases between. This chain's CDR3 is CASSLYIGGNTGELFF. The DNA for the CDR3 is TGTGCCAGCAGCTTATACATCGGGGGGAACACCGGGGAGCTGTTTTTT.

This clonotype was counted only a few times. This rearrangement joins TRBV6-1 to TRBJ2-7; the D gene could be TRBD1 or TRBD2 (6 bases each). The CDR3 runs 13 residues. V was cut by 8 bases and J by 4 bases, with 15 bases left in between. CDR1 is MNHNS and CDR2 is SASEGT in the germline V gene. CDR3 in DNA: TGTGCCAGCCGGAGGGGGAGTTCTTACGAGCAGTACTTC. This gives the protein CASRRGSSYEQYF.

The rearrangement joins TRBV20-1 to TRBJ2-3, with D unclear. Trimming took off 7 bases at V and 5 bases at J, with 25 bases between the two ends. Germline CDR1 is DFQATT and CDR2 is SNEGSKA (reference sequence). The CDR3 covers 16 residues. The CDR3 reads CSGESQFGSYRDTQYF. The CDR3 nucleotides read TGCAGTGGAGAATCCCAGTTTGGTTCATATCGAGATACGCAGTATTTT.

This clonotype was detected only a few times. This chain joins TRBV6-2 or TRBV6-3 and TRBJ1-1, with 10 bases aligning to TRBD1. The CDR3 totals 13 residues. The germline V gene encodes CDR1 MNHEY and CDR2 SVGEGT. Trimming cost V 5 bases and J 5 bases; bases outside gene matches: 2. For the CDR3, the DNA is TGTGCCAGCAGTCGACAGGGGGCAACTGAAGCTTTCTTT. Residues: CASSRQGATEAFF.

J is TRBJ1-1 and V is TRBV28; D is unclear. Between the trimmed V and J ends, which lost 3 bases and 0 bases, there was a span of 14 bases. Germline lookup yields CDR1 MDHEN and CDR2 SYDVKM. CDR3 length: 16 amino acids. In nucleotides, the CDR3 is TGTGCCAGCAGTTTTGGCAGCTTATTCATGAACACTGAAGCTTTCTTT. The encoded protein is CASSFGSLFMNTEAFF. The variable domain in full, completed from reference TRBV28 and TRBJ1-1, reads DVKVTQSSRYLVKRTGEKVFLECVQDMDHENMFWYRQDPGLGLRLIYFSYDVKMKEKGDIPEGYSVSREKKERFSLILESASTNQTSMYLCASSFGSLFMNTEAFFGQGTRLTVV.

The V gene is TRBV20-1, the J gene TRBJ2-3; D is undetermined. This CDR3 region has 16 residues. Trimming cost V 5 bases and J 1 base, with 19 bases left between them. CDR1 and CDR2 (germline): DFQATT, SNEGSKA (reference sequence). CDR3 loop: CSAVRPTGTGTDTQYF. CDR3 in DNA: TGCAGTGCTGTTCGGCCTACTGGTACTGGCACAGATACGCAGTATTTT.

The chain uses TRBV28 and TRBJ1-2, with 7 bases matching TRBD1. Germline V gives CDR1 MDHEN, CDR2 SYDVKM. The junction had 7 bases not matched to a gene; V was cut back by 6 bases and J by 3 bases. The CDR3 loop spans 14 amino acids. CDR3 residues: CASRPQGTHYGYTF. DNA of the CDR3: TGTGCCAGCAGGCCACAGGGGACTCACTATGGCTACACCTTC.

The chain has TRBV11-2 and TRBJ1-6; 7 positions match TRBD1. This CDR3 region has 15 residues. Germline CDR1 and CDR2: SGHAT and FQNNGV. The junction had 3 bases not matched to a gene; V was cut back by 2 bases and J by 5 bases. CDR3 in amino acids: CASSLRGTDNSPLHF. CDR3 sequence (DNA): TGTGCCAGCAGCTTAAGGGGGACAGATAATTCACCCCTCCACTTT.

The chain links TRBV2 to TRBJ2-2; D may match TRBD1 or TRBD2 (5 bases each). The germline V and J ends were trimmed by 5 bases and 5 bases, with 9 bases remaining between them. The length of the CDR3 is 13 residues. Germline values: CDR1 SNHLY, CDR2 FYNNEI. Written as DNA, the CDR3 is TGTGCCAGCAGTAGAGAGGGGACCGGGGAGCTGTTTTTT. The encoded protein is CASSREGTGELFF.

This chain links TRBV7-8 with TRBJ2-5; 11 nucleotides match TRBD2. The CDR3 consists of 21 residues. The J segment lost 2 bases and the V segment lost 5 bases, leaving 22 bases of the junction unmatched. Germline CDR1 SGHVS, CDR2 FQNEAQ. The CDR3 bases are TGTGCCAGCAGCCGCAAACGGGACATCAGGAGTAGCGGGAGGGATCAAGAGACCCAGTACTTC. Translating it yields CASSRKRDIRSSGRDQETQYF.

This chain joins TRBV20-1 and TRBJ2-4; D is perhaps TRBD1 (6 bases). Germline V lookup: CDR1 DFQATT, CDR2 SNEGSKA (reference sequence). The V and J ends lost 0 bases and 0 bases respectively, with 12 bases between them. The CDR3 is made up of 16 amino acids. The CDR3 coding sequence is TGCAGTGCTAGAGATCTGACAGGACTAGCCAAAAACATTCAGTACTTC. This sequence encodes CSARDLTGLAKNIQYF.

CDR3 amino acids: CASSFEGAYGYTF. In nucleotides, the CDR3 is TGCGCCAGCAGCTTTGAGGGGGCCTATGGCTACACCTTC. The chain uses TRBV5-1 and TRBJ1-2, with 7 bases aligning to TRBD1. This CDR3 is built from 13 residues. Germline V gives CDR1 SGHRS, CDR2 YFSETQ. With V trimmed by 2 bases and J by 4 bases, 2 bases remained unmatched.

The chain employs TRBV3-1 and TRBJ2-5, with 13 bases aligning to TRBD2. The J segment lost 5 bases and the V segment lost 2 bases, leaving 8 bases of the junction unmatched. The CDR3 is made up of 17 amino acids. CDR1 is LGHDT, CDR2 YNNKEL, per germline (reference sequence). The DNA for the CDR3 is TGTGCCAGCAGCCAACGGTTGACTAGCGGGAGGAGGGAGACCCAGTACTTC. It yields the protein CASSQRLTSGRRETQYF.

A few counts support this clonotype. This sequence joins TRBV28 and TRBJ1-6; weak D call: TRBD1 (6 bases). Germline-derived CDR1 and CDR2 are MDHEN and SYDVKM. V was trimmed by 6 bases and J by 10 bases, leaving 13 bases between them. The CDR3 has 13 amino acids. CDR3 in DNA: TGTGCCAGCAGACAGGGAGGTAACTCACCCCTCCACTTT. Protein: CASRQGGNSPLHF.

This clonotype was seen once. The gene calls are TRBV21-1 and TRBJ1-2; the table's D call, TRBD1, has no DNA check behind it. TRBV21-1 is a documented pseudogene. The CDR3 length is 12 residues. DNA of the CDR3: TGTGCCAACAGGACCGACAGGACCGCCCGCACCTTC. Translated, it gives CANRTDRTARTF.

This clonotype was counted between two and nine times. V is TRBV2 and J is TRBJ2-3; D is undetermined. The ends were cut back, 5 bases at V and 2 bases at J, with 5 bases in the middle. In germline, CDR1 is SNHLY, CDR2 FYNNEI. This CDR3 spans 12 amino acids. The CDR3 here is CASSRPTDTQYF. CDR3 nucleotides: TGTGCCAGCAGTAGGCCCACAGATACGCAGTATTTT.

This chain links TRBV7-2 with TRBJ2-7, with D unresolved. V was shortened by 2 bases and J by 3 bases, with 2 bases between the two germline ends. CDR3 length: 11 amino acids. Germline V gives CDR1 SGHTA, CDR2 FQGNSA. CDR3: CASSLYYEQYF. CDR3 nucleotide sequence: TGTGCCAGCAGCTTATACTACGAGCAGTACTTC.

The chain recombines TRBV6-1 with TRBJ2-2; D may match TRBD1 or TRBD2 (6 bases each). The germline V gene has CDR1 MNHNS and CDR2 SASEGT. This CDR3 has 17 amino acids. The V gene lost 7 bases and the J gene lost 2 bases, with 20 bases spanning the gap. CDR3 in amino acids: CASMSQRGGLNTGELFF. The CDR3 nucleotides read TGTGCCAGCATGTCCCAGAGAGGGGGGCTTAACACCGGGGAGCTGTTTTTT.

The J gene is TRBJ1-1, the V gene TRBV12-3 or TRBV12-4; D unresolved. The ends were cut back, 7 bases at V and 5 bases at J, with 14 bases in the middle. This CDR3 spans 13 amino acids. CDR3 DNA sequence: TGTGCCAGCATCTCGGGAGGGAGGACTGAAGCTTTCTTT. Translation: CASISGGRTEAFF.

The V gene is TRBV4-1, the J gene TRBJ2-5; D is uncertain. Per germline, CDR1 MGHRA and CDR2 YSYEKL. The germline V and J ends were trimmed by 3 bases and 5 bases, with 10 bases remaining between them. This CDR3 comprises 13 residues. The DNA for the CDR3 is TGCGCCAGCAGCCAGGCTCACCGGGAGACCCAGTACTTC. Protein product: CASSQAHRETQYF.

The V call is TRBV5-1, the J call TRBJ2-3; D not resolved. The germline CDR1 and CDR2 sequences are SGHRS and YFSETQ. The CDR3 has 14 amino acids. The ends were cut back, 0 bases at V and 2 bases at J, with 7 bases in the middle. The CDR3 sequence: CASSLVVVTDTQYF. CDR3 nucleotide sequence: TGCGCCAGCAGCTTGGTGGTAGTCACAGATACGCAGTATTTT.

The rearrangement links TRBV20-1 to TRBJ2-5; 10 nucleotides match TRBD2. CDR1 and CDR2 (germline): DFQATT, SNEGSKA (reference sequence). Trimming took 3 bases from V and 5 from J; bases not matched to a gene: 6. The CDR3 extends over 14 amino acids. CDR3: CSARASGSVETQYF. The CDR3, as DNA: TGCAGTGCTAGGGCTAGCGGGAGTGTTGAGACCCAGTACTTC.

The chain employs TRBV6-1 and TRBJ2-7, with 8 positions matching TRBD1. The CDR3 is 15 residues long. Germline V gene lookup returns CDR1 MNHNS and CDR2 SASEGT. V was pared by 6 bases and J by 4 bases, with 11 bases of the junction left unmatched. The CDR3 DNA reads TGTGCCAGCAGACAGGGGGTTTGGCTTGGGTACGAGCAGTACTTC. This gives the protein CASRQGVWLGYEQYF.

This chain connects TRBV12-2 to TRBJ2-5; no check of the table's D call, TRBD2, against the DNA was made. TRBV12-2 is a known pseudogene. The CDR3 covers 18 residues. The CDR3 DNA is TGTGCAAGTCGGGCCCGCCTAGCGGGAGTCGGGGGTCAAGAGACCCAGTACTTC. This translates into CASRARLAGVGGQETQYF.

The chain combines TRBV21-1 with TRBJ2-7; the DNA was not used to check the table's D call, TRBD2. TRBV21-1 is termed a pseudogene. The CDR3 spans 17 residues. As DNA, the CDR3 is TGTGCCAGCAGCAAAGGCCGGACTAGCGGGAGTTCCTACGAGCAGTACTTC. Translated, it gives CASSKGRTSGSSYEQYF.

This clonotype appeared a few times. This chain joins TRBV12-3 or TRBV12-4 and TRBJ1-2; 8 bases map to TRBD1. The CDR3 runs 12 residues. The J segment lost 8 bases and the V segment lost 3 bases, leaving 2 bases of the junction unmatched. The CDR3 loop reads CASSFNRGGYTF. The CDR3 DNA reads TGTGCCAGCAGTTTCAACAGGGGGGGCTACACCTTC.

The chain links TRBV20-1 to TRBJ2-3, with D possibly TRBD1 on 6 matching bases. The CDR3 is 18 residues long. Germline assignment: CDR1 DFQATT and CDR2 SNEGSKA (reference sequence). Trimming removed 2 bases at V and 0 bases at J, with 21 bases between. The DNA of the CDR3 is TGCAGTGCTAGACTTCAACAGGGCACCCGTTCTAGCACAGATACGCAGTATTTT. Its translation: CSARLQQGTRSSTDTQYF.

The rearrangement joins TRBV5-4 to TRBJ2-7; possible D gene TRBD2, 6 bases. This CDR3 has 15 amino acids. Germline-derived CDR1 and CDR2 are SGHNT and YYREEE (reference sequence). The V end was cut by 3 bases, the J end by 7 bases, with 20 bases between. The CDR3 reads CASSSRLGVSLEQYF. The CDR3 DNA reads TGTGCCAGCAGCTCGAGACTAGGGGTCTCCCTAGAGCAGTACTTC.

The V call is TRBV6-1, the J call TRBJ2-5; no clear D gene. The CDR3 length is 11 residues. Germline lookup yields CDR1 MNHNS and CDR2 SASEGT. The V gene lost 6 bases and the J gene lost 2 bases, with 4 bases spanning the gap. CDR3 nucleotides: TGTGCCAGCAGAGATCAAGAGACCCAGTACTTC. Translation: CASRDQETQYF.

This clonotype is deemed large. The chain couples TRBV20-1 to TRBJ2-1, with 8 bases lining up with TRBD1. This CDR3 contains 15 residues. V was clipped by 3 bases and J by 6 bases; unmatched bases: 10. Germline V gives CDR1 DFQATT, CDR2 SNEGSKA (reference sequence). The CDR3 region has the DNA TGCAGTGCTAGGATGACAGGGGATGTTGGCAATGAGCAGTTCTTC. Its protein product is CSARMTGDVGNEQFF.